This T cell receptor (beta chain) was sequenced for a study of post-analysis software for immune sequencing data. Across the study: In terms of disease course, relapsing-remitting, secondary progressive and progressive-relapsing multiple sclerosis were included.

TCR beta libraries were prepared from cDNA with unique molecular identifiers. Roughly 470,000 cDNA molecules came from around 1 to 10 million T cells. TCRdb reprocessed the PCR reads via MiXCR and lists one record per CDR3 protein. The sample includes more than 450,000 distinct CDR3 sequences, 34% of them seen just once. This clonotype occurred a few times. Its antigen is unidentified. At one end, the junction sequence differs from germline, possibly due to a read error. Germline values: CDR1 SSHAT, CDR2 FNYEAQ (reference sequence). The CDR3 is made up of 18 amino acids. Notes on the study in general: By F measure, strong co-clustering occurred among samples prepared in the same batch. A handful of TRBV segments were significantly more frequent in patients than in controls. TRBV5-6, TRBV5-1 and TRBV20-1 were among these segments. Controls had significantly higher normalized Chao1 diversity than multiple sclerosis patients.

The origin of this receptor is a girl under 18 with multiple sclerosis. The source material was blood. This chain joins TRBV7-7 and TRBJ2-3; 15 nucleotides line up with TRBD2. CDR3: CASSKGLAGGASTDTQYF. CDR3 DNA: TGTGCTAGCAGCAAGGGACTAGCGGGGGGCGCTAGCACAGATACGCAGTATTTT. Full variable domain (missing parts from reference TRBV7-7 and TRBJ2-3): GAGVSQSPRYKVTKRGQDVTLRCDPISSHATLYWYQQALGQGPEFLTYFNYEAQPDKSGLPSDRFSAERPEGSISTLTIQRTEQRDSAMYRCASSKGLAGGASTDTQYFGPGTRLTVL.